One and the same sample provided the 11 T cell receptor beta chains below, sequenced in a study of blood T cell repertoires in COVID-19. Using immunoSEQ multiplex PCR, the repertoire was profiled, and TCRdb retains in-frame clones only, with some absent. The profile shows a few hundred thousand clones, around 87% of them singletons. The sample taken for sequencing was PBMCs or T cells enriched from blood (not recorded which). These receptors were obtained from a woman in her 40s who had recovered from COVID-19.

The chain uses TRBV5-6 and TRBJ1-1; no reliable D call. This CDR3 is built from 17 residues. Trimming removed 6 bases at V and 0 bases at J, with 21 bases between. Germline loops: CDR1 SGHDT, CDR2 YYEEEE. The CDR3 DNA reads as TGTGCCAGCACCGAGTGGTTCATTCGGGGTCTGAACACTGAAGCTTTCTTT. It is translated as CASTEWFIRGLNTEAFF.

This clone was seen more than once but under ten times. The rearrangement links TRBV5-5 to TRBJ2-7, with TRBD2 as a possible D gene (6 bases). With 1 base removed from V and 4 bases from J, the gap between germline ends came to 15 bases. Germline CDR1 reads SGHKS; CDR2 reads YYEKEE (reference sequence). The CDR3 consists of 15 residues. CDR3 nucleotide sequence: TGTGCCAGCAGCTTGAGTCCCGGGAGCGCTTACGAGCAGTACTTC. Amino acid sequence: CASSLSPGSAYEQYF.

The CDR3 is CASGSSKETQYF. CDR3 coding DNA: TGTGCCAGCGGGTCTAGCAAAGAGACCCAGTACTTC. This sequence joins TRBV7-9 and TRBJ2-5, with D maybe TRBD2 (5 bases). V lost 8 bases, J lost 3 bases, and 10 bases lay in between. This CDR3 region has 12 residues. Per germline, CDR1 SEHNR and CDR2 FQNEAQ (reference sequence).

This clone was observed once. The gene calls are TRBV3-1 (or the pseudogene TRBV3-2) and TRBJ1-1; 8 bases match TRBD1. Germline CDR1 is LGHDT and CDR2 is YNNKEL (reference sequence). CDR3 length: 18 residues. Trimming took 3 bases from V and 1 from J; bases not matched to a gene: 13. The DNA of the CDR3 is TGTGCCAGCAGCCAGAGGCGGGGGACAGGACCGTCGAACACTGAAGCTTTCTTT. It codes for CASSQRRGTGPSNTEAFF.

In its sample, this clone was seen a few times. The genes are TRBV30 and TRBJ1-2; D may be TRBD1 (6 bases). Trimming left V 6 bases short and J 4 bases short, with 9 bases between. Germline CDR1 and CDR2: GTSNPN and SVGIG (reference sequence). CDR3 size: 11 residues. The CDR3 sequence is CACGGGYGYTF. Here the CDR3 DNA reads TGTGCCTGTGGGGGCGGCTATGGCTACACCTTC.

The chain recombines TRBV7-8 with TRBJ1-1, with 7 bases aligning to TRBD1. The V gene end was trimmed by 3 bases and the J gene end by 0 bases; junction bases not matched to a gene: 7. Germline assignment: CDR1 SGHVS and CDR2 FQNEAQ. The CDR3 spans 16 residues. In DNA, the CDR3 is TGTGCCAGCAGCTTTTGGACAGGAGGGATGAACACTGAAGCTTTCTTT. Translation: CASSFWTGGMNTEAFF. The variable domain in full, completed from reference TRBV7-8 and TRBJ1-1, reads GAGVSQSPRYKVAKRGQDVALRCDPISGHVSLFWYQQALGQGPEFLTYFQNEAQLDKSGLPSDRFFAERPEGSVSTLKIQRTQQEDSAVYLCASSFWTGGMNTEAFFGQGTRLTVV.

The gene calls are TRBV30 and TRBJ1-1, with D maybe TRBD1 (5 bases). This CDR3 region has 13 residues. Trimming removed 5 bases at V and 2 bases at J, with 12 bases between. Germline V gives CDR1 GTSNPN, CDR2 SVGIG (reference sequence). The CDR3, as DNA: TGTGCCTGGGTCCCGGACACCAACACTGAAGCTTTCTTT. Its translation is CAWVPDTNTEAFF.

The V call is TRBV24-1, the J call TRBJ2-1, with 9 positions matching TRBD2. This CDR3 spans 14 amino acids. V gave up 6 bases and J gave up 6 bases; unmatched junction bases: 5. CDR1 KGHDR and CDR2 SFDVKD come from the germline V gene. The CDR3 DNA follows: TGTGCCACCAGTCTAGCGGGGTCACCCAATGAGCAGTTCTTC. Protein: CATSLAGSPNEQFF.

J is TRBJ2-7 and V is TRBV10-3; TRBD1 aligns across 11 bases. The CDR3 loop spans 15 amino acids. Germline lookup yields CDR1 ENHRY and CDR2 SYGVKD. V lost 4 bases to trimming and J lost 5 bases; unmatched junction nucleotides: 7. The CDR3 nucleotides are TGTGCCATCAGTGGCCAGGGACAGGGGGTCAACGAGCAGTACTTC. Translation: CAISGQGQGVNEQYF.

The gene calls are TRBV18 and TRBJ2-3; 10 nucleotides agree with TRBD2. CDR1 is KGHSH, CDR2 LQKENI, per germline. The CDR3 is 17 amino acids. The V gene end was trimmed by 2 bases and the J gene end by 0 bases; junction bases not matched to a gene: 5. In DNA, the CDR3 is TGTGCCAGCTCACCAGTGACTAGCGGGTTCAGCACAGATACGCAGTATTTT. Its protein product is CASSPVTSGFSTDTQYF.

This chain joins TRBV2 and TRBJ1-1; D remains unclear. CDR3 length equals 16 residues. Between the trimmed V and J ends, which lost 3 bases and 1 base, there was a span of 15 bases. The germline V gene has CDR1 SNHLY and CDR2 FYNNEI. The DNA of the CDR3 is TGTGCCAGCAGTGACTTCATAAAAACAGAGAACACTGAAGCTTTCTTT. Its protein is CASSDFIKTENTEAFF.